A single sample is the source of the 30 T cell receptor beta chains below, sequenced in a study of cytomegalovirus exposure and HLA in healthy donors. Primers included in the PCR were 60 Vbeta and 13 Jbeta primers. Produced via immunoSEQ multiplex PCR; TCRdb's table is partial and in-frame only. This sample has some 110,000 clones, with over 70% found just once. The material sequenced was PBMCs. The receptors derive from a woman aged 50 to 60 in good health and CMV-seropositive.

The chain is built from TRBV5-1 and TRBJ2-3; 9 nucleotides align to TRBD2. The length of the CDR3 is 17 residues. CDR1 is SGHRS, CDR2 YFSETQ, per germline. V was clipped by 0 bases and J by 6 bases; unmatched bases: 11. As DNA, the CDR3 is TGCGCCAGCAGCTTGGCCTGGCTAGCGGGATCTAAGGATACGCAGTATTTT. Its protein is CASSLAWLAGSKDTQYF.

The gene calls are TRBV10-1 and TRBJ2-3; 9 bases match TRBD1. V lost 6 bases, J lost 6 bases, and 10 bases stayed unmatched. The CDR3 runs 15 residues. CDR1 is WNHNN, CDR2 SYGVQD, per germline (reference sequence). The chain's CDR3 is CASRKTGGTFDTQYF. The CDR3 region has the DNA TGCGCCAGCAGGAAGACAGGGGGGACCTTCGATACGCAGTATTTT.

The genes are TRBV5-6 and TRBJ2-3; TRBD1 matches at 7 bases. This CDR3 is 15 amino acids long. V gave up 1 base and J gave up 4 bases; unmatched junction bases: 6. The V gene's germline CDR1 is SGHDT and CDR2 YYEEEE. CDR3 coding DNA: TGTGCCAGCAGCTTGTTAGGGGGCGAGGCAGATACGCAGTATTTT. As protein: CASSLLGGEADTQYF.

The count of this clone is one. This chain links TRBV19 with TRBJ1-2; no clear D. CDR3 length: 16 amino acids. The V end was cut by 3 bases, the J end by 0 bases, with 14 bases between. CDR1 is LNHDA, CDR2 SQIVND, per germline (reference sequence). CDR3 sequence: CASSINLGRTNYGYTF. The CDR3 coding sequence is TGTGCCAGTAGTATTAATCTGGGGAGAACTAACTATGGCTACACCTTC. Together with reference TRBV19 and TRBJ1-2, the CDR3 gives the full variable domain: DGGITQSPKYLFRKEGQNVTLSCEQNLNHDAMYWYRQDPGQGLRLIYYSQIVNDFQKGDIAEGYSVSREKKESFPLTVTSAQKNPTAFYLCASSINLGRTNYGYTFGSGTRLTVV.

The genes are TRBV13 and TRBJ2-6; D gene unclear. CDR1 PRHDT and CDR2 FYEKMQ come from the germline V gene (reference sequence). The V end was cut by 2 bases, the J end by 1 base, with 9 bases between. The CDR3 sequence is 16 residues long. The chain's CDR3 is CASSLHKRSGANVLTF. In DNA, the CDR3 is TGTGCCAGCAGCTTACATAAACGGTCTGGGGCCAACGTCCTGACTTTC.

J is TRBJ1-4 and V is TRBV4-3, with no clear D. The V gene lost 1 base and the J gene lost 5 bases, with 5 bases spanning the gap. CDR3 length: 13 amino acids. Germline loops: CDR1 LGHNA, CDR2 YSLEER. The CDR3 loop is CASSQVVNEKLFF. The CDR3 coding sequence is TGCGCCAGCAGCCAAGTCGTCAATGAAAAACTGTTTTTT.

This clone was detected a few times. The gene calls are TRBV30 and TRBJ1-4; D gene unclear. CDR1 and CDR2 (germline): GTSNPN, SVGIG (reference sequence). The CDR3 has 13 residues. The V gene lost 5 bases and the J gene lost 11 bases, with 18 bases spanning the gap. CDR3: CAWSPGLTFKLFF. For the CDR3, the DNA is TGTGCCTGGTCCCCGGGATTGACCTTTAAACTGTTTTTT.

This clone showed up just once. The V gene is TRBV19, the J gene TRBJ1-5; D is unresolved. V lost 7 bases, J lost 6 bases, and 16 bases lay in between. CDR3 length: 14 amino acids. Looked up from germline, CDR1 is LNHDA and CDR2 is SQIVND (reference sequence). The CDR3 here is CASTRSGFSQPQHF. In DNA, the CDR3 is TGTGCCAGTACCCGATCGGGGTTTAGTCAGCCCCAGCATTTT.

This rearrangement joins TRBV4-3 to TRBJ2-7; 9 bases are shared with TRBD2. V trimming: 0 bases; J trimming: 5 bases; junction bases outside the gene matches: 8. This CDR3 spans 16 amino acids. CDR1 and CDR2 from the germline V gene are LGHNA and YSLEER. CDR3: CASSQDHVAGADEQYF. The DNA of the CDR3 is TGCGCCAGCAGCCAAGATCACGTAGCGGGAGCTGACGAGCAGTACTTC.

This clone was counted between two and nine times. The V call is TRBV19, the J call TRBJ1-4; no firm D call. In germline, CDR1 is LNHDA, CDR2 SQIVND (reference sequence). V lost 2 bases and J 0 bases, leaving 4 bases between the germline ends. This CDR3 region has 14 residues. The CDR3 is CASSILATNEKLFF. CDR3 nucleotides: TGTGCCAGTAGTATACTTGCAACTAATGAAAAACTGTTTTTT.

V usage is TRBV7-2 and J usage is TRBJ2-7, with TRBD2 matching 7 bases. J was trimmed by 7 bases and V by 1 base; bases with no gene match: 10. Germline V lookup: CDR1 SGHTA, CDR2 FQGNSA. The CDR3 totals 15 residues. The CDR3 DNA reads TGTGCCAGCAGCTTAGGAGCGGCGGGAGCGAGGGAGCAGTACTTC. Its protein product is CASSLGAAGAREQYF.

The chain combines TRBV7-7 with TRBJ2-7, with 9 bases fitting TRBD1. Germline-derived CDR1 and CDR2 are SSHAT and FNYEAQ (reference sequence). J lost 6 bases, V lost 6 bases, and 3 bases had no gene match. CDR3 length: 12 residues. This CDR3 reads CASSRQGGEQYF. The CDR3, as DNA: TGTGCCAGCAGTCGACAGGGGGGCGAGCAGTACTTC.

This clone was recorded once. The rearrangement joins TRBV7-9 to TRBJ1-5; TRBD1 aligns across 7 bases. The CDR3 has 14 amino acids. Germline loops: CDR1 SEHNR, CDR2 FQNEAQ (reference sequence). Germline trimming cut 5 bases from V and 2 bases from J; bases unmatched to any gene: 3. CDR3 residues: CASSDTGGNQPQHF. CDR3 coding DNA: TGTGCCAGCAGCGACACAGGGGGCAATCAGCCCCAGCATTTT.

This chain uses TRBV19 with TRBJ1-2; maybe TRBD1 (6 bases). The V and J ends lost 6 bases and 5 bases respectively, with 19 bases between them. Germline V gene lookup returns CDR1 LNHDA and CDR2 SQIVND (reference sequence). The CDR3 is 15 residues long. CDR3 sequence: CASRPDTGYYYGYTF. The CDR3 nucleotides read TGTGCCAGTAGACCCGATACAGGGTATTATTATGGCTACACCTTC.

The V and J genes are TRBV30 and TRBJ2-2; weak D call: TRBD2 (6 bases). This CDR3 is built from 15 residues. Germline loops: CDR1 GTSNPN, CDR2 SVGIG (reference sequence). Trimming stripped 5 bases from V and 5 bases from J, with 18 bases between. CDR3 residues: CAWGVGGPNTGELFF. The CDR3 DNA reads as TGTGCCTGGGGAGTCGGGGGTCCTAATACCGGGGAGCTGTTTTTT.

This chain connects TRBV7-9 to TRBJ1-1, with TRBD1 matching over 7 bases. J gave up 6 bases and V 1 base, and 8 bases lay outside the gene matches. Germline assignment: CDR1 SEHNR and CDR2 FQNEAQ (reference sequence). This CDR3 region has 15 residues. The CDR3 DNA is TGTGCCAGCAGCTTAGAGGGGGCTCGGGGCTCTGAAGCTTTCTTT. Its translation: CASSLEGARGSEAFF.

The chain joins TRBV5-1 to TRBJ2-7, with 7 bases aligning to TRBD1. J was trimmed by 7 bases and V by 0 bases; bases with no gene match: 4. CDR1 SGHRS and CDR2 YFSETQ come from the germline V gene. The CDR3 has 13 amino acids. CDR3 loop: CASSLGQGGEQYF. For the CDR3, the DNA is TGCGCCAGCAGCTTGGGACAGGGCGGGGAGCAGTACTTC.

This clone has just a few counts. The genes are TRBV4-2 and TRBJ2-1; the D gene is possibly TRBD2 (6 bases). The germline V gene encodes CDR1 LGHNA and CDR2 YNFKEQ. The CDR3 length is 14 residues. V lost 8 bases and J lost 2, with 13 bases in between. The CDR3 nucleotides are TGTGCCAGCCCGTATGGGAGGCCCTACAATGAGCAGTTCTTC. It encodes CASPYGRPYNEQFF.

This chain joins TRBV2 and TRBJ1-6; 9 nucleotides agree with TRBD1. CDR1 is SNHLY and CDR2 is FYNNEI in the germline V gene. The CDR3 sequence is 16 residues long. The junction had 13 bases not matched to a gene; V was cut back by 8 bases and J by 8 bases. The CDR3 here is CASALQGASVYSPLHF. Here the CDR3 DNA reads TGTGCCAGCGCCCTACAGGGGGCGTCAGTTTATTCACCCCTCCACTTT.

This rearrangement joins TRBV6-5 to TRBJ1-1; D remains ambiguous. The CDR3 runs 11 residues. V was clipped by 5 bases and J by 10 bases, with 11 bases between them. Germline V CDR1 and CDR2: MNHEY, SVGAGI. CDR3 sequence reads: CASSTGRGAFF. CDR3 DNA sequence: TGTGCCAGCAGTACCGGGAGAGGAGCTTTCTTT.

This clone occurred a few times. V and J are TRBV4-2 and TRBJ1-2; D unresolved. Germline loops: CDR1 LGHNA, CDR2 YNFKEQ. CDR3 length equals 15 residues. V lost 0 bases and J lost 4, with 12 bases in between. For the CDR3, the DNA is TGTGCCAGCAGCCAAGAAGGCGAGGTTTTCTATGGCTACACCTTC. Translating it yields CASSQEGEVFYGYTF.

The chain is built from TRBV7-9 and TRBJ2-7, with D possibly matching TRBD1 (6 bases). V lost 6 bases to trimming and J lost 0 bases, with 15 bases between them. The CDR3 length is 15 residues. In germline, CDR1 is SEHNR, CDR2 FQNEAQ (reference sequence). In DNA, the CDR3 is TGTGCCAGCAGGAGTGAAACAGGGTCCTCCTACGAGCAGTACTTC. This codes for CASRSETGSSYEQYF.

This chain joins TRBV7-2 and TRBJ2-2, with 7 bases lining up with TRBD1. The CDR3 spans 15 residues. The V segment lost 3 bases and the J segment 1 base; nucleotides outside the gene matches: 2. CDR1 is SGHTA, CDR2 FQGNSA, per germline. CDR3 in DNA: TGTGCCAGCAGCTTCGGGGACAGGAACACCGGGGAGCTGTTTTTT. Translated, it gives CASSFGDRNTGELFF.

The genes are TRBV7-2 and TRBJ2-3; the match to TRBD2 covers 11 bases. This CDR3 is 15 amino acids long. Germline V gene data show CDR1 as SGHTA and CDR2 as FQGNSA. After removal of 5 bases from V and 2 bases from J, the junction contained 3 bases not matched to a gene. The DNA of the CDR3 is TGTGCCAGCAGCCCGACTAGCGGGGTCACAGATACGCAGTATTTT. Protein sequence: CASSPTSGVTDTQYF.

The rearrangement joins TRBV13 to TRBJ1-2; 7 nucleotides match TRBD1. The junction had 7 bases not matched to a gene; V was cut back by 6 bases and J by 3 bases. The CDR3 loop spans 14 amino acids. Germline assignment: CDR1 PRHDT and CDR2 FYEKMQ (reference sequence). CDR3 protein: CASSTFGTDYGYTF. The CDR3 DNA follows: TGTGCCAGCAGTACCTTCGGGACAGACTATGGCTACACCTTC.

The CDR3 here is CASSEDRGQKAFF. The DNA for the CDR3 is TGCGCCAGCAGCGAGGACAGGGGACAGAAAGCTTTCTTT. The chain recombines TRBV5-1 with TRBJ1-1; 9 nucleotides match TRBD1. The V and J ends lost 4 bases and 9 bases, in that order; junction bases with no gene match: 7. Germline-derived CDR1 and CDR2 are SGHRS and YFSETQ. The CDR3 is 13 residues long.

CDR3 residues: CAWSSGLGRGDQPQHF. CDR3 in DNA: TGTGCCTGGAGCTCAGGTTTGGGCAGGGGAGATCAGCCCCAGCATTTT. This rearrangement joins TRBV30 to TRBJ1-5, with D possibly TRBD1 on 6 matching bases. V was pared by 3 bases and J by 5 bases, with 20 bases between. The CDR3 covers 16 residues. CDR1 is GTSNPN and CDR2 is SVGIG in the germline V gene (reference sequence).

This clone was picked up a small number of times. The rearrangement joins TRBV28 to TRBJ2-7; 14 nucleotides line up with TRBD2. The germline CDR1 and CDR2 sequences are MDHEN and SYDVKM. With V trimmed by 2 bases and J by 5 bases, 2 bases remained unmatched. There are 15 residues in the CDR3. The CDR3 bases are TGTGCCAGCAGTTTAGGGACTAGCGGGAGAGACGAGCAGTACTTC. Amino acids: CASSLGTSGRDEQYF.

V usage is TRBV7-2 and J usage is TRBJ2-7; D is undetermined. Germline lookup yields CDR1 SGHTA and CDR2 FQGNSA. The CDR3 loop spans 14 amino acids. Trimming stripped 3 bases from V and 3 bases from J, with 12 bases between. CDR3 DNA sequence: TGTGCCAGCAGCTTGTCTTCAACCTACTACGAGCAGTACTTC. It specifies CASSLSSTYYEQYF.

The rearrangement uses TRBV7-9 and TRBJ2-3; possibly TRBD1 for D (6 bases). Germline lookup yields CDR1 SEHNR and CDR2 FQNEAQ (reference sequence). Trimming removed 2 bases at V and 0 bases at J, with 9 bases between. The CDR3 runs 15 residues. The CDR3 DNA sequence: TGTGCCAGCAGCTTATCTCAGGGGAGCACAGATACGCAGTATTTT. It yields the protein CASSLSQGSTDTQYF.